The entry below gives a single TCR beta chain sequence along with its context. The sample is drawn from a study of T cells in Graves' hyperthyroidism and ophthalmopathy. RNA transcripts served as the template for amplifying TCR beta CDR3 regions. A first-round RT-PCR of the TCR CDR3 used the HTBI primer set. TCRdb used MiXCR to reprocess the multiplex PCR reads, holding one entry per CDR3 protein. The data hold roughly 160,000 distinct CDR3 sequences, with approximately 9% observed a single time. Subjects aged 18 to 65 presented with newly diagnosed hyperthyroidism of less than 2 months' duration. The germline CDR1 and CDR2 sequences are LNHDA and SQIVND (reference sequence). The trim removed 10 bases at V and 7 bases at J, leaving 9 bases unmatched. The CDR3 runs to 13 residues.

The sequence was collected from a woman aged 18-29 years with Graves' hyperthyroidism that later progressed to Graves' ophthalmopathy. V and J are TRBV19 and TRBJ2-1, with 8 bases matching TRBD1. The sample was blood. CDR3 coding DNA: TGTGCCACCGGACAGGGAGAGAGGAATGAGCAGTTCTTC. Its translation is CATGQGERNEQFF. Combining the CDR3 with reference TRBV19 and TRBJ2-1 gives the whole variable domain DGGITQSPKYLFRKEGQNVTLSCEQNLNHDAMYWYRQDPGQGLRLIYYSQIVNDFQKGDIAEGYSVSREKKESFPLTVTSAQKNPTAFYLCATGQGERNEQFFGPGTRLTVL.